These 2 T cell receptor beta chains were all obtained from the same sample, sequenced in a study of shared clonotypes between healthy human individuals (dated by TCRdb to 2020 to 2021). Library preparation used the immunoSEQ multiplex PCR assay. TCRdb took this table from immuneACCESS and kept in-frame rearrangements with V and J called. Such tables lack part of the clones; where checked against another copy, unresolved V genes explain under half of the gap, and the rest is unexplained. The table for this sample lists around 2.1 million clones; approximately 94% of them were counted only once. The top ten constitute 1.5% to 2% of the sample. CD8 naive samples were obtained by positive selection for CCR7 among CD45RO-negative cells, yielding a CD45RA+CCR7+ population from which TemRA cells were excluded. The material sequenced was naive CD8+ T cells from PBMCs. The sample's cell subset or site label, decoded: CD45RA+CCR7+. Receptor source: a man aged 18 to 30 in good health. Some clones in this sample may be carry-over from other donors' samples.

V gene TRBV9 combines with J gene TRBJ2-5, with D maybe TRBD2 (5 bases). This CDR3 has 14 amino acids. The germline V gene has CDR1 SGDLS and CDR2 YYNGEE. Trimming removed 0 bases at V and 1 base at J, with 7 bases between. The chain's CDR3 is CASSVASSQETQYF. The CDR3 DNA reads as TGTGCCAGCAGCGTAGCTAGCAGCCAAGAGACCCAGTACTTC.

The J gene is TRBJ2-2, the V gene TRBV19; 7 bases line up with TRBD2. J lost 2 bases, V lost 3 bases, and 3 bases had no gene match. CDR1 LNHDA and CDR2 SQIVND come from the germline V gene (reference sequence). There are 15 residues in the CDR3. The CDR3 sequence: CASSMASGNTGELFF. CDR3 in DNA: TGTGCCAGTAGTATGGCTAGCGGCAACACCGGGGAGCTGTTTTTT.